These 20 T cell receptor beta chains came from one sample sequenced in a study of response to subunit inactivated influenza vaccine. Each CDR3 protein is one row after TCRdb ran MiXCR on the RT-PCR reads. The sample shows around 170,000 distinct CDR3 sequences, around 11% of them seen only once. The material was CD8+ T cells sorted from PBMCs, obtained about 23 months after vaccination. These receptors all come from a man between 50 and 69 years old who received an inactivated influenza vaccine.

The CDR3 here is CASSLQGLGYEQYF. The CDR3 DNA reads TGTGCCAGCTCACTACAGGGGTTGGGCTACGAGCAGTACTTC. V is TRBV18 and J is TRBJ2-7; 7 nucleotides agree with TRBD1. The ends lost 4 bases at V and 3 bases at J; junction bases unmatched: 6. This CDR3 is built from 14 residues. Germline assignment: CDR1 KGHSH and CDR2 LQKENI.

This clonotype occurred a few times. The gene calls are TRBV28 and TRBJ2-5; 8 positions match TRBD1. J lost 9 bases, V lost 6 bases, and 9 bases had no gene match. CDR3 size: 13 residues. Per germline, CDR1 MDHEN and CDR2 SYDVKM. Here the CDR3 DNA reads TGTGCCAGCAGGTCGGGACAGGCGAGATCCCAGTACTTC. Translating gives CASRSGQARSQYF.

The V call is TRBV19, the J call TRBJ2-1, with 8 bases aligning to TRBD2. This CDR3 contains 14 residues. V was clipped by 8 bases and J by 6 bases; unmatched bases: 9. The germline gives CDR1 LNHDA, CDR2 SQIVND (reference sequence). The CDR3 protein is CASGWGGRPNEQFF. For the CDR3, the DNA is TGTGCCAGTGGATGGGGCGGGAGGCCCAATGAGCAGTTCTTC.

This clonotype has a count of ten or more. This sequence joins TRBV4-3 and TRBJ2-3, with a weak D call TRBD1 (6 bases). CDR1 LGHNA and CDR2 YSLEER come from the germline V gene. The V gene lost 0 bases and the J gene lost 2 bases, with 9 bases spanning the gap. This CDR3 has 15 residues. The CDR3 DNA sequence: TGCGCCAGCAGCCAAGATTGGGACACCACAGATACGCAGTATTTT. Encoded protein: CASSQDWDTTDTQYF.

This clonotype occurred many times. The chain couples TRBV2 to TRBJ1-1; 10 nucleotides line up with TRBD1. CDR3 length equals 13 residues. Germline-derived CDR1 and CDR2 are SNHLY and FYNNEI. V lost 5 bases, J lost 5 bases, and 2 bases stayed unmatched. CDR3 nucleotide sequence: TGTGCCAGCAGTTGGACAGGGGGGACTGAAGCTTTCTTT. The encoded protein is CASSWTGGTEAFF. The complete variable domain, with remaining parts taken from reference TRBV2 and TRBJ1-1, reads EPEVTQTPSHQVTQMGQEVILRCVPISNHLYFYWYRQILGQKVEFLVSFYNNEISEKSEIFDDQFSVERPDGSNFTLKIRSTKLEDSAMYFCASSWTGGTEAFFGQGTRLTVV.

This clonotype was observed at least ten times. The chain is built from TRBV12-3 or TRBV12-4 and TRBJ2-3; 10 bases align to TRBD2. V gave up 5 bases and J gave up 6 bases; unmatched junction bases: 5. There are 14 residues in the CDR3. The CDR3 spells CASSSGGAGDTQYF. As DNA, the CDR3 is TGTGCCAGCAGTAGCGGGGGGGCCGGGGATACGCAGTATTTT.

This chain uses TRBV7-6 with TRBJ2-7, with a weak D call TRBD1 (6 bases). The germline CDR1 and CDR2 sequences are SGHVS and FNYEAQ. The V and J ends lost 5 bases and 3 bases respectively, with 14 bases between them. This CDR3 has 14 residues. For the CDR3, the DNA is TGTGCCAGCAGCGCAGTCTCAGGGGACTACGAGCAGTACTTC. This codes for CASSAVSGDYEQYF.

This chain connects TRBV11-2 to TRBJ2-1; D not certain. V was trimmed by 3 bases and J by 8 bases, leaving 11 bases between them. From germline, CDR1 is SGHAT and CDR2 FQNNGV. The CDR3 is made up of 13 amino acids. CDR3: CASSFFPGYEQFF. The CDR3 DNA reads as TGTGCCAGCAGCTTTTTCCCTGGGTATGAGCAGTTCTTC.

This chain uses TRBV4-3 with TRBJ2-5, with D possibly TRBD1 on 5 matching bases. CDR3 length equals 15 residues. CDR1 and CDR2 from the germline V gene are LGHNA and YSLEER. The V and J ends lost 0 bases and 4 bases respectively, with 12 bases between them. CDR3 in amino acids: CASSQDWGPRETQYF. The CDR3 nucleotides are TGCGCCAGCAGCCAAGATTGGGGCCCCAGAGAGACCCAGTACTTC.

This clonotype was recorded a few times. The chain combines TRBV14 with TRBJ2-7; D is undetermined. V was pared by 0 bases and J by 0 bases, with 9 bases between. Germline V gene lookup returns CDR1 SGHDN and CDR2 FVKESK. The CDR3 has 15 amino acids. The CDR3 coding sequence is TGTGCCAGCAGCCAAGATCTCGGAATCTCCTACGAGCAGTACTTC. The encoded protein is CASSQDLGISYEQYF.

This clonotype was found a few times. The J gene is TRBJ2-6, the V gene TRBV4-3; a weak D match, TRBD1 (5 bases). The germline V and J ends were trimmed by 2 bases and 8 bases, with 13 bases remaining between them. This CDR3 region has 15 residues. Germline loops: CDR1 LGHNA, CDR2 YSLEER. CDR3 DNA: TGCGCCAGCAGCCAAACAGGAGCTCGGCCCAACGTCCTGACTTTC. Translating gives CASSQTGARPNVLTF.

This clonotype was observed a few times. V gene TRBV7-8 combines with J gene TRBJ2-3; the D is unclear. Looked up from germline, CDR1 is SGHVS and CDR2 is FQNEAQ. The CDR3 consists of 17 residues. V lost 4 bases and J lost 6, with 23 bases in between. CDR3 loop: CASSYRVGRRTADTQYF. In nucleotides, the CDR3 is TGTGCCAGCAGCTACCGCGTCGGGCGTAGAACTGCGGATACGCAGTATTTT.

V and J are TRBV6-5 and TRBJ2-6; D gene unclear. CDR1 and CDR2 from the germline V gene are MNHEY and SVGAGI. V gave up 3 bases and J gave up 0 bases, with 3 bases separating them. The CDR3 has 14 amino acids. For the CDR3, the DNA is TGTGCCAGCAGTTATGTCTCTGGGGCCAACGTCCTGACTTTC. Translation: CASSYVSGANVLTF.

This clonotype has a handful of counts. This chain joins TRBV2 and TRBJ2-1; D is unclear. The CDR3 is made up of 15 amino acids. The germline V and J ends were trimmed by 3 bases and 6 bases, with 15 bases remaining between them. Germline assignment: CDR1 SNHLY and CDR2 FYNNEI. In DNA form, the CDR3 reads TGTGCCAGCAGTGATCCGGGCCACGGTACCAATGAGCAGTTCTTC. Encoded protein: CASSDPGHGTNEQFF.

Only a few counts were recorded for this clonotype. The chain employs TRBV4-3 and TRBJ2-7; 10 nucleotides match TRBD2. CDR3 length: 17 residues. Germline V gives CDR1 LGHNA, CDR2 YSLEER. Trimming at V came to 0 bases and at J to 4 bases, leaving 9 bases not matched to a gene. CDR3 region: CASSQDIGTSGVYEQYF. The CDR3 region has the DNA TGCGCCAGCAGCCAAGATATCGGCACTAGCGGGGTATACGAGCAGTACTTC.

This clonotype was seen a handful of times. The chain combines TRBV12-3 or TRBV12-4 with TRBJ1-1; 7 nucleotides agree with TRBD1. Trimming cost V 6 bases and J 4 bases; bases outside gene matches: 8. The CDR3 is 14 residues long. The CDR3 bases are TGTGCCAGCAGGTCACAGGGGACCTCCACTGAAGCTTTCTTT. This sequence encodes CASRSQGTSTEAFF.

The table lists this clonotype with many counts. The CDR3: CASSQGPSTGSDEQFF. The CDR3 DNA reads as TGCGCCAGCAGCCAAGGTCCTAGCACCGGTTCCGATGAGCAGTTCTTC. The V gene is TRBV4-3, the J gene TRBJ2-1; TRBD2 might be the D (5 bases). Deletions cut 1 base from V and 8 bases from J, with 18 bases between. Per the germline V gene, CDR1 is LGHNA and CDR2 is YSLEER. The CDR3 is 16 residues long.

This clonotype was found many times. The genes are TRBV18 and TRBJ2-5; unclear D gene. V was shortened by 3 bases and J by 5 bases, with 7 bases between the two germline ends. The germline V gene encodes CDR1 KGHSH and CDR2 LQKENI. The CDR3 is 12 amino acids. CDR3 amino acids: CASSPRMETQYF. The CDR3 bases are TGTGCCAGCTCACCGCGTATGGAGACCCAGTACTTC. Together with reference TRBV18 and TRBJ2-5, the CDR3 gives the full variable domain: NAGVMQNPRHLVRRRGQEARLRCSPMKGHSHVYWYRQLPEEGLKFMVYLQKENIIDESGMPKERFSAEFPKEGPSILRIQQVVRGDSAAYFCASSPRMETQYFGPGTRLLVL.

The chain couples TRBV12-3 or TRBV12-4 to TRBJ1-4; a possible D gene is TRBD1 (6 bases). With 8 bases removed from V and 0 bases from J, the gap between germline ends came to 10 bases. The CDR3 covers 14 residues. CDR3 protein: CASGTGSTNEKLFF. DNA of the CDR3: TGTGCCAGCGGCACAGGGTCAACTAATGAAAAACTGTTTTTT.

In this sample, this clonotype turned up a few times. The chain couples TRBV6-5 to TRBJ2-7; 8 bases agree with TRBD1. With 2 bases clipped from V and 0 bases from J, the junction kept 6 bases outside the gene matches. The V gene's germline CDR1 is MNHEY and CDR2 SVGAGI. This CDR3 has 16 residues. The CDR3 reads CASSYPTGTGSYEQYF. Written as DNA, the CDR3 is TGTGCCAGCAGTTACCCTACCGGGACAGGCTCCTACGAGCAGTACTTC.